The next 29 T cell receptor beta chains were all read from a single sample in a study of graft-versus-host responses after intestinal transplantation. Repertoires were generated with immunoSEQ multiplex PCR, while TCRdb's copy carries only in-frame clones and drops some. This table holds some 88,000 clones, roughly 91% found once. Their specific antigens are unknown. The sequenced sample was unstimulated CD8+ T cells sorted from spleen or lymph node cells, obtained before intestinal transplant. The receptors were sampled from a human donor who received an intestinal transplant.

V gene TRBV5-1 combines with J gene TRBJ2-7; D possibly corresponds to TRBD2 (5 bases). The CDR3 extends over 15 amino acids. Germline V gene lookup returns CDR1 SGHRS and CDR2 YFSETQ. V was cut by 4 bases and J by 4 bases, with 18 bases left in between. This CDR3 reads CASSHPATGFYEQYF. CDR3 in DNA: TGCGCCAGCAGCCACCCCGCGACGGGATTTTACGAGCAGTACTTC. Filled out from reference TRBV5-1 and TRBJ2-7, the complete variable domain reads KAGVTQTPRYLIKTRGQQVTLSCSPISGHRSVSWYQQTPGQGLQFLFEYFSETQRNKGNFPGRFSGRQFSNSRSEMNVSTLELGDSALYLCASSHPATGFYEQYFGPGTRLTVT.

The CDR3 spells CASSGKDRSYEQYF. The CDR3 coding sequence is TGTGCCAGTAGTGGAAAGGACAGATCCTACGAGCAGTACTTC. V is TRBV19 and J is TRBJ2-7, with a tentative D call TRBD1 (6 bases). CDR3 length equals 14 residues. Deletions cut 5 bases from V and 1 base from J, with 12 bases between. Per germline, CDR1 LNHDA and CDR2 SQIVND (reference sequence).

The chain uses TRBV6-5 and TRBJ2-7; the D gene is possibly TRBD1 (5 bases). Germline V gene sequence: CDR1 MNHEY, CDR2 SVGAGI. Trimming took 5 bases from V and 3 from J, leaving 14 bases between them. The length of the CDR3 is 14 residues. CDR3 in amino acids: CASSEVQGIYEQYF. The CDR3 bases are TGTGCCAGCAGTGAAGTCCAGGGTATCTACGAGCAGTACTTC.

V gene TRBV10-1 combines with J gene TRBJ2-7; no firm D call. Germline assignment: CDR1 WNHNN and CDR2 SYGVQD (reference sequence). The CDR3 extends over 16 amino acids. The V and J ends lost 0 bases and 9 bases respectively, with 21 bases between them. As DNA, the CDR3 is TGCGCCAGCAGTGAGTCGGCTCGGCGGCCTCATAGAGGGCAGTACTTC. Its protein product is CASSESARRPHRGQYF.

The rearrangement uses TRBV6-5 and TRBJ1-2; unclear D gene. Trimming took 5 bases from V and 1 from J, leaving 14 bases between them. The V gene's germline CDR1 is MNHEY and CDR2 SVGAGI. This CDR3 spans 15 amino acids. CDR3 sequence reads: CASSGGAAFNYGYTF. CDR3 coding DNA: TGTGCCAGCAGTGGCGGTGCAGCCTTTAACTATGGCTACACCTTC.

This chain joins TRBV7-9 and TRBJ1-3, with TRBD1 matching over 8 bases. Trimming took 5 bases from V and 4 from J; bases not matched to a gene: 7. The CDR3 runs to 15 residues. Per the germline V gene, CDR1 is SEHNR and CDR2 is FQNEAQ (reference sequence). CDR3 in DNA: TGTGCCAGCAGCCAGGGGGCCCTGGGAGGAAACACCATATATTTT. Protein: CASSQGALGGNTIYF.

This rearrangement joins TRBV9 to TRBJ1-1, with a possible D match to TRBD1 (5 bases). CDR1 is SGDLS and CDR2 is YYNGEE in the germline V gene. V lost 3 bases to trimming and J lost 4 bases, with 13 bases between them. The CDR3 extends over 14 amino acids. CDR3 protein: CASSGGEVGTEAFF. CDR3 DNA: TGTGCCAGCAGCGGGGGGGAGGTGGGCACTGAAGCTTTCTTT. The full variable domain, its missing parts supplied by reference TRBV9 and TRBJ1-1, is DSGVTQTPKHLITATGQRVTLRCSPRSGDLSVYWYQQSLDQGLQFLIQYYNGEERAKGNILERFSAQQFPDLHSELNLSSLELGDSALYFCASSGGEVGTEAFFGQGTRLTVV.

The V and J genes are TRBV11-2 and TRBJ2-3, with D possibly TRBD2 on 5 matching bases. Germline CDR1 reads SGHAT; CDR2 reads FQNNGV. V lost 1 base and J 1 base, leaving 15 bases between the germline ends. This CDR3 contains 17 residues. The CDR3 nucleotides are TGTGCCAGCAGCTTAGTGGGTACAACCGGGGGCACAGATACGCAGTATTTT. Encoded protein: CASSLVGTTGGTDTQYF.

This sequence joins TRBV7-8 and TRBJ1-5; the D gene is possibly TRBD1 (5 bases). Per germline, CDR1 SGHVS and CDR2 FQNEAQ. There are 14 residues in the CDR3. Trimming took off 8 bases at V and 1 base at J, with 12 bases between the two ends. The CDR3 DNA reads TGTGCCAGCTCCAGGGAAAGGAGCAATCAGCCCCAGCATTTT. Its translation: CASSRERSNQPQHF.

As for this clone: Compared with germline, one end of the junction differs, possibly owing to a read error. The chain couples TRBV12-5 to TRBJ1-1; maybe TRBD1 (5 bases). CDR3 length equals 15 residues. Germline V gives CDR1 LGHNT, CDR2 FRNRAP. CDR3 amino acids: CASALTDRDNTEAFF. The CDR3 bases are TGTGCTAGTGCTTTGACCGACAGAGACAACACTGAAGCTTTCTTT.

This chain uses TRBV7-2 with TRBJ1-6; D is perhaps TRBD1 (5 bases). Trimming cost V 5 bases and J 0 bases, with 11 bases left between them. The CDR3 totals 16 residues. Germline CDR1 and CDR2: SGHTA and FQGNSA. The CDR3 bases are TGTGCCAGCAGCCCCCGGGGGAGCTCCTATAATTCACCCCTCCACTTT. It is translated as CASSPRGSSYNSPLHF.

The rearrangement uses TRBV2 and TRBJ2-7, with a possible D match to TRBD1 (6 bases). Deletions cut 3 bases from V and 6 bases from J, with 12 bases between. The CDR3 covers 13 residues. CDR1 is SNHLY and CDR2 is FYNNEI in the germline V gene. In DNA, the CDR3 is TGTGCCAGCAGTGACGGGACACCCCTCGAGCAGTACTTC. Protein: CASSDGTPLEQYF. Variable domain in full (rest from reference TRBV2 and TRBJ2-7): EPEVTQTPSHQVTQMGQEVILRCVPISNHLYFYWYRQILGQKVEFLVSFYNNEISEKSEIFDDQFSVERPDGSNFTLKIRSTKLEDSAMYFCASSDGTPLEQYFGPGTRLTVT.

Here the CDR3 reads CASSQERGQALSYGYTF. The DNA for the CDR3 is TGCGCCAGCAGCCAAGAACGGGGACAGGCGCTATCCTATGGCTACACCTTC. This chain connects TRBV4-3 to TRBJ1-2, with 8 nucleotides matching TRBD1. Germline CDR1 and CDR2: LGHNA and YSLEER. The CDR3 is made up of 17 amino acids. Trimming took 0 bases from V and 4 from J; bases not matched to a gene: 10.

The chain links TRBV19 to TRBJ2-3; D call uncertain. Germline V gene data show CDR1 as LNHDA and CDR2 as SQIVND (reference sequence). The CDR3 length is 15 residues. V was trimmed by 5 bases and J by 2 bases, leaving 14 bases between them. The CDR3 sequence: CASSPRVLVTDTQYF. The CDR3 DNA is TGTGCCAGTAGTCCCCGAGTTTTGGTCACAGATACGCAGTATTTT. Looking up the rest from reference TRBV19 and TRBJ2-3 gives the full variable domain: DGGITQSPKYLFRKEGQNVTLSCEQNLNHDAMYWYRQDPGQGLRLIYYSQIVNDFQKGDIAEGYSVSREKKESFPLTVTSAQKNPTAFYLCASSPRVLVTDTQYFGPGTRLTVL.

The table lists this clone with a count of one. The conserved phenylalanine or tryptophan normally closing the CDR3 is absent here, so this likely arose from a read error. J is TRBJ1-1 and V is TRBV7-9, with a weak D call TRBD1 (5 bases). The CDR3 spans 14 residues. Germline CDR1 reads SEHNR; CDR2 reads FQNEAQ (reference sequence). V lost 3 bases and J lost 3, with 11 bases in between. CDR3 sequence reads: CASSFSQGDTEAFL. The CDR3 bases are TGTGCCAGCAGCTTTAGTCAAGGGGACACTGAAGCTTTCCTT.

The rearrangement links TRBV18 to TRBJ2-2; D is uncertain. This CDR3 has 13 amino acids. The germline CDR1 and CDR2 sequences are KGHSH and LQKENI. Trimming removed 3 bases at V and 6 bases at J, with 8 bases between. CDR3 in DNA: TGTGCCAGCTCACCTACTTGGTCCGGGGAGCTGTTTTTT. Its protein product is CASSPTWSGELFF.

This clone was picked up one time. V usage is TRBV2 and J usage is TRBJ2-7; 8 bases are shared with TRBD1. The germline CDR1 and CDR2 sequences are SNHLY and FYNNEI. Losses at the gene ends were 6 bases for V and 6 bases for J; bases not matched to a gene: 13. This CDR3 comprises 15 residues. The CDR3 here is CASRGPGTGFGEQYF. In DNA, the CDR3 is TGTGCCAGCAGGGGTCCAGGGACAGGATTCGGCGAGCAGTACTTC.

The rearrangement links TRBV27 to TRBJ1-3; D ambiguous. The CDR3 consists of 13 residues. The germline V and J ends were trimmed by 2 bases and 9 bases, with 11 bases remaining between them. Germline V gene sequence: CDR1 MNHEY, CDR2 SMNVEV (reference sequence). In DNA, the CDR3 is TGTGCCAGCAGTTTACAACCTTTTAGCACCATATATTTT. This gives the protein CASSLQPFSTIYF.

The chain carries TRBV18 and TRBJ2-3; 11 bases match TRBD2. The CDR3 contains 17 residues. Germline V gene lookup returns CDR1 KGHSH and CDR2 LQKENI. V lost 2 bases, J lost 5 bases, and 9 bases stayed unmatched. The CDR3 spells CASSPTLAGGLQDTQYF. For the CDR3, the DNA is TGTGCCAGCTCACCAACGCTAGCGGGGGGATTACAAGATACGCAGTATTTT.

The V gene is TRBV7-9, the J gene TRBJ1-3; the match to TRBD1 covers 9 bases. Per germline, CDR1 SEHNR and CDR2 FQNEAQ (reference sequence). The trim removed 1 base at V and 2 bases at J, leaving 3 bases unmatched. The CDR3 has 16 amino acids. CDR3: CASSLERTGAGNTIYF. CDR3 nucleotides: TGTGCCAGCAGCTTAGAACGGACAGGGGCTGGAAACACCATATATTTT.

This chain links TRBV5-4 with TRBJ2-2; TRBD2 matches at 9 bases. The CDR3 spans 15 residues. Germline loops: CDR1 SGHNT, CDR2 YYREEE (reference sequence). V lost 2 bases and J lost 5; bases outside the gene matches: 4. CDR3: CASSFAGGRTGELFF. The CDR3 bases are TGTGCCAGCAGCTTTGCGGGGGGGCGTACCGGGGAGCTGTTTTTT.

This clone was seen only a few times. The chain recombines TRBV10-3 with TRBJ1-6; the D gene is possibly TRBD1 (5 bases). V lost 4 bases and J lost 10, with 11 bases in between. Germline CDR1 and CDR2: ENHRY and SYGVKD. CDR3 length equals 13 residues. For the CDR3, the DNA is TGTGCCATCAGTGGAGACAGCCTCTCACCCCTCCACTTT. Amino acids: CAISGDSLSPLHF.

This chain uses TRBV7-8 with TRBJ2-3, with 8 bases matching TRBD2. The germline V gene encodes CDR1 SGHVS and CDR2 FQNEAQ. The CDR3 length is 16 residues. Germline trimming cut 6 bases from V and 10 bases from J; bases unmatched to any gene: 18. Written as DNA, the CDR3 is TGTGCCAGCAGATTGCCCGTAGCGGGGAGCCTCGGGGCGCAGTATTTT. Encoded protein: CASRLPVAGSLGAQYF.

The chain is built from TRBV7-9 and TRBJ2-7; 9 nucleotides match TRBD1. This CDR3 spans 16 amino acids. With 5 bases clipped from V and 2 bases from J, the junction kept 10 bases outside the gene matches. Germline CDR1 reads SEHNR; CDR2 reads FQNEAQ (reference sequence). DNA of the CDR3: TGTGCCAGCAGCGATAGGGCGGACAGGGGCGCCTACGAGCAGTACTTC. This sequence encodes CASSDRADRGAYEQYF.

The chain links TRBV29-1 to TRBJ2-7, with 10 nucleotides matching TRBD1. Losses at the gene ends were 0 bases for V and 5 bases for J; bases not matched to a gene: 1. The V gene's germline CDR1 is SQVTM and CDR2 ANQGSEA. The CDR3 length is 13 residues. The CDR3: CSVEEGTGDEQYF. The CDR3 bases are TGCAGCGTTGAAGAGGGGACAGGGGACGAGCAGTACTTC.

This rearrangement joins TRBV4-3 to TRBJ2-7; D unresolved. Trimming took off 0 bases at V and 10 bases at J, with 16 bases between the two ends. Germline CDR1 and CDR2: LGHNA and YSLEER. This CDR3 is built from 14 residues. The DNA of the CDR3 is TGCGCCAGCAGCCAAGACGCTAACTCTTGGTATCAGTACTTC. Residues: CASSQDANSWYQYF.

A single count supports this clone. The genes are TRBV5-1 and TRBJ2-2; no definite D call. The CDR3 runs to 16 residues. Trimming stripped 1 base from V and 0 bases from J, with 10 bases between. The germline V gene has CDR1 SGHRS and CDR2 YFSETQ. CDR3 sequence reads: CASSLNTVANTGELFF. The CDR3 DNA reads TGCGCCAGCAGCTTGAATACGGTAGCGAACACCGGGGAGCTGTTTTTT.

J is TRBJ2-2 and V is TRBV7-9, with a tentative D call TRBD1 (5 bases). The CDR3 sequence is 17 residues long. Germline V gene sequence: CDR1 SEHNR, CDR2 FQNEAQ (reference sequence). Trimming removed 5 bases at V and 7 bases at J, with 23 bases between. CDR3 amino acids: CASSPPFRTSEDGELFF. The CDR3 DNA is TGTGCCAGCAGCCCCCCATTTAGGACAAGCGAGGACGGGGAGCTGTTTTTT.

CDR3 coding DNA: TGTGCCAGCAGCCTACGACTAGCGGGGGGTCACACAGATACGCAGTATTTT. Amino acid sequence: CASSLRLAGGHTDTQYF. The chain combines TRBV7-8 with TRBJ2-3, with 13 bases matching TRBD2. This CDR3 comprises 17 residues. In germline, CDR1 is SGHVS, CDR2 FQNEAQ. V was pared by 5 bases and J by 2 bases, with 7 bases of the junction left unmatched.